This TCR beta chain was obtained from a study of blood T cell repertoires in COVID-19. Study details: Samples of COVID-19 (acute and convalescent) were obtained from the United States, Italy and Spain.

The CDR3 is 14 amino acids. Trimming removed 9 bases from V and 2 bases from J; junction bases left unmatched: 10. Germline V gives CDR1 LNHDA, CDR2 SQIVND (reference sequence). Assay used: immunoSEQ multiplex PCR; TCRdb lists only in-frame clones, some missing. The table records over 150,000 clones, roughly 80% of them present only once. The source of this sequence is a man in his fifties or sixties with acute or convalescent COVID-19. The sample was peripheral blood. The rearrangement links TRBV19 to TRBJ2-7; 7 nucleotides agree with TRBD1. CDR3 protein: CASSNTGDTYEQYF. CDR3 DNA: TGTGCCAGCTCCAATACAGGGGATACCTACGAGCAGTACTTC. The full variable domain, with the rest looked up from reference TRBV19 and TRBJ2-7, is DGGITQSPKYLFRKEGQNVTLSCEQNLNHDAMYWYRQDPGQGLRLIYYSQIVNDFQKGDIAEGYSVSREKKESFPLTVTSAQKNPTAFYLCASSNTGDTYEQYFGPGTRLTVT.